Following are 17 T cell receptor beta chains from one sample sequenced in a study of cytomegalovirus exposure and HLA in healthy donors. Produced via immunoSEQ multiplex PCR; TCRdb's table is partial and in-frame only. The table includes around 190,000 clones, roughly 85% detected once. The source material was PBMCs. The receptor set was obtained from a man aged 18 to 30 in good health and CMV-seropositive.

The chain joins TRBV19 to TRBJ1-4, with 8 bases aligning to TRBD1. Per germline, CDR1 LNHDA and CDR2 SQIVND (reference sequence). This CDR3 spans 13 amino acids. V shed 3 bases and J 6 bases; nucleotides not matched to a gene: 0. CDR3 nucleotide sequence: TGTGCCAGTAGTATGGGACAGGATGAAAAACTGTTTTTT. This codes for CASSMGQDEKLFF.

The chain is built from TRBV9 and TRBJ2-5, with a tentative D call TRBD1 (5 bases). Trimming left V 4 bases short and J 1 base short, with 11 bases between. The germline V gene has CDR1 SGDLS and CDR2 YYNGEE. This CDR3 is 14 amino acids long. CDR3 bases: TGTGCCAGCAGCCCACATGACAGCCAAGAGACCCAGTACTTC. This codes for CASSPHDSQETQYF.

This CDR3 reads CASSWTGLAGRSSSYNEQFF. DNA of the CDR3: TGCGCCAGCAGCTGGACGGGACTAGCGGGAAGATCGAGCTCCTACAATGAGCAGTTCTTC. This chain joins TRBV5-1 and TRBJ2-1, with 13 bases lining up with TRBD2. The CDR3 is 20 residues long. V shed 3 bases and J 0 bases; nucleotides not matched to a gene: 12. Germline V CDR1 and CDR2: SGHRS, YFSETQ. Full variable domain (rest looked up from reference TRBV5-1 and TRBJ2-1): KAGVTQTPRYLIKTRGQQVTLSCSPISGHRSVSWYQQTPGQGLQFLFEYFSETQRNKGNFPGRFSGRQFSNSRSEMNVSTLELGDSALYLCASSWTGLAGRSSSYNEQFFGPGTRLTVL.

The rearrangement joins TRBV5-1 to TRBJ2-1, with TRBD2 as a possible D gene (5 bases). Germline V gene data show CDR1 as SGHRS and CDR2 as YFSETQ. The length of the CDR3 is 13 residues. With 0 bases removed from V and 7 bases from J, the gap between germline ends came to 8 bases. CDR3 nucleotides: TGCGCCAGCAGCTTGGTAACGGGGAATGAGCAGTTCTTC. Amino acids: CASSLVTGNEQFF.

CDR3 in amino acids: CSVYRGLVSRTEAFF. CDR3 nucleotide sequence: TGCAGCGTTTACCGGGGATTAGTTTCGAGAACTGAAGCTTTCTTT. The genes are TRBV29-1 and TRBJ1-1; no clear D gene. CDR1 is SQVTM and CDR2 is ANQGSEA in the germline V gene. V lost 5 bases and J lost 5, with 21 bases in between. The CDR3 length is 15 residues.

The chain uses TRBV7-6 and TRBJ2-7; 8 nucleotides align to TRBD2. Germline V gives CDR1 SGHVS, CDR2 FNYEAQ. The CDR3 has 15 residues. Trimming cost V 1 base and J 6 bases; bases outside gene matches: 8. CDR3 nucleotide sequence: TGTGCCAGCAGCTTAGAACGGGAGGGCCGGGGCGAGCAGTACTTC. Amino acids: CASSLEREGRGEQYF.

This chain uses TRBV6-1 with TRBJ2-7; 10 positions agree with TRBD2. V shed 9 bases, J shed 0 bases, and the junction held 8 bases outside the gene matches. There are 15 residues in the CDR3. Per the germline V gene, CDR1 is MNHNS and CDR2 is SASEGT. The CDR3: CASRTSGTSSYEQYF. The CDR3 region has the DNA TGTGCCAGTAGGACTAGCGGCACGAGCTCCTACGAGCAGTACTTC.

This chain links TRBV6-5 with TRBJ1-2; unclear D gene. V lost 9 bases to trimming and J lost 1 base, with 15 bases between them. Germline assignment: CDR1 MNHEY and CDR2 SVGAGI. The CDR3 runs 14 residues. CDR3 protein: CASYIRNSNYGYTF. The CDR3 nucleotides are TGTGCCAGTTACATCAGAAACAGTAACTATGGCTACACCTTC.

The rearrangement uses TRBV5-1 and TRBJ1-5; D remains ambiguous. V was clipped by 4 bases and J by 8 bases, with 13 bases between them. In germline, CDR1 is SGHRS, CDR2 YFSETQ. This CDR3 is built from 13 residues. The CDR3 region is CASSAATGEPQHF. CDR3 coding DNA: TGCGCCAGCAGCGCTGCAACCGGAGAGCCCCAGCATTTT.

The rearrangement links TRBV30 to TRBJ2-2, with 7 bases fitting TRBD1. Germline V gives CDR1 GTSNPN, CDR2 SVGIG (reference sequence). The CDR3 length is 15 residues. V dropped 2 bases and J dropped 2; count of bases not matched to a gene: 5. The CDR3 nucleotides read TGTGCCTGGAGTCCGGCAGGGGGTAACACCGGGGAGCTGTTTTTT. Translation: CAWSPAGGNTGELFF.

This clone was counted a single time. The chain is built from TRBV9 and TRBJ1-4, with TRBD1 as a possible D gene (5 bases). CDR1 SGDLS and CDR2 YYNGEE come from the germline V gene. V was clipped by 0 bases and J by 0 bases, with 9 bases between them. CDR3 length: 16 residues. The CDR3 nucleotides read TGTGCCAGCAGCGTAGGGACGGGGGCAACTAATGAAAAACTGTTTTTT. Protein product: CASSVGTGATNEKLFF.

The chain uses TRBV5-5 and TRBJ2-1, with a weak D call TRBD2 (5 bases). The V and J ends lost 4 bases and 10 bases respectively, with 18 bases between them. Germline CDR1 is SGHKS and CDR2 is YYEKEE (reference sequence). The CDR3 length is 14 residues. Here the CDR3 reads CASSPVAGHPEQFF. The CDR3 DNA sequence: TGTGCCAGCAGCCCTGTTGCGGGCCACCCCGAGCAGTTCTTC.

The chain links TRBV7-9 to TRBJ2-6; 7 nucleotides agree with TRBD1. There are 18 residues in the CDR3. Germline V lookup: CDR1 SEHNR, CDR2 FQNEAQ (reference sequence). V shed 5 bases, J shed 0 bases, and the junction held 10 bases outside the gene matches. CDR3 DNA: TGTGCCAGCAGCGCGACCGGGACAGCGAGCTCTGGGGCCAACGTCCTGACTTTC. It yields the protein CASSATGTASSGANVLTF. Combining the CDR3 with reference TRBV7-9 and TRBJ2-6 gives the whole variable domain DTGVSQNPRHKITKRGQNVTFRCDPISEHNRLYWYRQTLGQGPEFLTYFQNEAQLEKSRLLSDRFSAERPKGSFSTLEIQRTEQGDSAMYLCASSATGTASSGANVLTFGAGSRLTVL.

Worth noting for this clone: The germline gene is not matched at one end of the junction; a read error may be the cause. The CDR3 loop is CASSISGPPGNYGYTF. The CDR3 DNA follows: TGTGCCAGCAGTATATCTGGTCCCCCGGGAAACTATGGCTACACCTTC. J is TRBJ1-2 and V is TRBV27; D not certain. This CDR3 region has 16 residues. The germline V gene encodes CDR1 MNHEY and CDR2 SMNVEV (reference sequence).

The CDR3 nucleotides read TGTGCCAGCAGTGAGACAGGGGACTCCTACGAGCAGTACTTC. This codes for CASSETGDSYEQYF. The chain combines TRBV2 with TRBJ2-7; 8 bases are shared with TRBD1. CDR1 is SNHLY, CDR2 FYNNEI, per germline. The CDR3 extends over 14 amino acids. Trimming removed 3 bases from V and 0 bases from J; junction bases left unmatched: 1.

This chain connects TRBV18 to TRBJ2-1, with 12 positions matching TRBD2. Losses at the gene ends were 1 base for V and 7 bases for J; bases not matched to a gene: 2. The CDR3 consists of 15 residues. The V gene's germline CDR1 is KGHSH and CDR2 LQKENI. The CDR3 coding sequence is TGTGCCAGCTCACCACTCGGACTAGCGGGGAATGAGCAGTTCTTC. Protein product: CASSPLGLAGNEQFF.

The chain employs TRBV5-4 and TRBJ1-1; 9 bases are shared with TRBD1. J was trimmed by 3 bases and V by 3 bases; bases with no gene match: 6. Germline V gives CDR1 SGHNT, CDR2 YYREEE (reference sequence). This CDR3 is built from 15 residues. In DNA form, the CDR3 reads TGTGCCAGCAGCTCATCCGGGACAGGGTACACTGAAGCTTTCTTT. This encodes CASSSSGTGYTEAFF.